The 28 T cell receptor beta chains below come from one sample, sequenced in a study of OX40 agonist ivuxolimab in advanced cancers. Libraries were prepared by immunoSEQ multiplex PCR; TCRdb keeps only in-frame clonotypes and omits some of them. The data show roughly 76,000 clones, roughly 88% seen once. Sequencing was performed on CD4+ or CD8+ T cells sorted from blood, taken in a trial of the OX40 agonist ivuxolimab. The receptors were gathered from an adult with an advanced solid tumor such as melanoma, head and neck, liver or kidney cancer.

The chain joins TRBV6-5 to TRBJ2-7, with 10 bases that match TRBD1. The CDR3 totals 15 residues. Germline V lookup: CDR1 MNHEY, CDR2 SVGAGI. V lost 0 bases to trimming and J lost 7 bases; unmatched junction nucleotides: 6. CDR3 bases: TGTGCCAGCAGTTACTCGGGGACAGGGGTTTCGGAGCAGTACTTC. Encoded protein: CASSYSGTGVSEQYF.

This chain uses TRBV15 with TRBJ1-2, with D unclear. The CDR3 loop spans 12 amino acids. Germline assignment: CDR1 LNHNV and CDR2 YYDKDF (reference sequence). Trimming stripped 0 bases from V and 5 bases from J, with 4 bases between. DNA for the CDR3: TGTGCCACCAGCAGAGACAGTTATGGCTACACCTTC. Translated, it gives CATSRDSYGYTF.

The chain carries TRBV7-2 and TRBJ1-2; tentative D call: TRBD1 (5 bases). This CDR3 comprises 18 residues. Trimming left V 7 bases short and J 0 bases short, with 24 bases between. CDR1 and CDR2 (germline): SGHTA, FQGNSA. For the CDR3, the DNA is TGTGCCAGCACCCCTTCGGGGGGAAGAAAATGGACTAACTATGGCTACACCTTC. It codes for CASTPSGGRKWTNYGYTF.

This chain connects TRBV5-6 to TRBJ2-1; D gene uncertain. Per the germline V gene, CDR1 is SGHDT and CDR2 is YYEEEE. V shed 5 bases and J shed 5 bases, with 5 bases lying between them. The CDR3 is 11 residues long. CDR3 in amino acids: CASRRHNEQFF. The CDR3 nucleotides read TGTGCCAGCAGAAGACACAATGAGCAGTTCTTC. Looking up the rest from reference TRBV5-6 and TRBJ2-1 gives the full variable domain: DAGVTQSPTHLIKTRGQQVTLRCSPKSGHDTVSWYQQALGQGPQFIFQYYEEEERQRGNFPDRFSGHQFPNYSSELNVNALLLGDSALYLCASRRHNEQFFGPGTRLTVL.

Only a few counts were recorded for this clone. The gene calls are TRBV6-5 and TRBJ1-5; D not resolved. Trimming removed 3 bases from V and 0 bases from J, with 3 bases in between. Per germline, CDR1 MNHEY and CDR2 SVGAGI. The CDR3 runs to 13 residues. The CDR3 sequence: CASSYNSNQPQHF. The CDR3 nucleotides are TGTGCCAGCAGTTATAATAGCAATCAGCCCCAGCATTTT.

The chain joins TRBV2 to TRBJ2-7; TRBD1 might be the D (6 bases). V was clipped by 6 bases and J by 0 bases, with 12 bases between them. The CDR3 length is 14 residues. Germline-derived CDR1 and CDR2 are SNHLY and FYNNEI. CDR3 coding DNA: TGTGCCAGCAGAGGGACAAGTTCCTCCTACGAGCAGTACTTC. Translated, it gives CASRGTSSSYEQYF.

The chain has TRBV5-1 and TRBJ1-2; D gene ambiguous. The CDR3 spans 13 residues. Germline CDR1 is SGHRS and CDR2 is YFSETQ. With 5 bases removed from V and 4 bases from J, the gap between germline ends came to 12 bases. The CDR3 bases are TGCGCCAGCAGGGTCGACGGCCCCTATGGCTACACCTTC. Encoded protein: CASRVDGPYGYTF.

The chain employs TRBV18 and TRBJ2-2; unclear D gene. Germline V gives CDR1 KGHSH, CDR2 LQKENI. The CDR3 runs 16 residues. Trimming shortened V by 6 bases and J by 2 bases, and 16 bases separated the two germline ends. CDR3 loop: CASSNQRPINTGELFF. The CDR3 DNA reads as TGTGCCAGCTCCAACCAACGGCCAATAAACACCGGGGAGCTGTTTTTT. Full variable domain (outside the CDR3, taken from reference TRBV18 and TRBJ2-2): NAGVMQNPRHLVRRRGQEARLRCSPMKGHSHVYWYRQLPEEGLKFMVYLQKENIIDESGMPKERFSAEFPKEGPSILRIQQVVRGDSAAYFCASSNQRPINTGELFFGEGSRLTVL.

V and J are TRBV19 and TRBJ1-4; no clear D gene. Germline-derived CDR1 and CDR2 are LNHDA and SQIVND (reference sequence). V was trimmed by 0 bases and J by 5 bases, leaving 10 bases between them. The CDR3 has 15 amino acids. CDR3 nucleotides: TGTGCCAGTAGTATAGACCAGGTCGGGAATGAAAAACTGTTTTTT. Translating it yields CASSIDQVGNEKLFF.

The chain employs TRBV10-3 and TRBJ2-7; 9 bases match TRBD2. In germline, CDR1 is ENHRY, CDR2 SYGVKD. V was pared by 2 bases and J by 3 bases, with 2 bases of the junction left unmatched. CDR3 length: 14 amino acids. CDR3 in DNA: TGTGCCATCAGTGAGAGGCGGGGGGGCTACGAGCAGTACTTC. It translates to CAISERRGGYEQYF.

The CDR3: CSVGQGPGELFF. DNA for the CDR3: TGCAGCGTGGGACAGGGGCCCGGGGAGCTGTTTTTT. The V gene is TRBV29-1, the J gene TRBJ2-2, with 10 nucleotides matching TRBD1. Germline CDR1 SQVTM, CDR2 ANQGSEA. CDR3 length: 12 residues. After removal of 6 bases from V and 6 bases from J, the junction contained 1 base not matched to a gene.

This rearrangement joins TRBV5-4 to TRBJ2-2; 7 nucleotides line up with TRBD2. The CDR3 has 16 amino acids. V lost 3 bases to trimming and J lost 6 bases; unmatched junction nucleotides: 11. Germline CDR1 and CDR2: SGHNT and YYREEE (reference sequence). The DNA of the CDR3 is TGTGCCAGCAGCTCGGGGGGAATGATAGATGCCGGGGAGCTGTTTTTT. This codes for CASSSGGMIDAGELFF.

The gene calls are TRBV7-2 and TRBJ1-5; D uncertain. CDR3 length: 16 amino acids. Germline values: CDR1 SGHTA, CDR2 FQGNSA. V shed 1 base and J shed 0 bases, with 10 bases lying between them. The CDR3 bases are TGTGCCAGCAGCTTAGGGACTCCTTATAGCAATCAGCCCCAGCATTTT. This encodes CASSLGTPYSNQPQHF.

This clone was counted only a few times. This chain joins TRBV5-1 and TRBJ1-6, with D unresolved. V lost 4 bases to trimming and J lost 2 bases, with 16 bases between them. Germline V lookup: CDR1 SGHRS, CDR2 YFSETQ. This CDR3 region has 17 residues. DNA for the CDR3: TGCGCCAGCAGCCTGGAGTTTGGAGGCGCCTATAATTCACCCCTCCACTTT. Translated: CASSLEFGGAYNSPLHF.

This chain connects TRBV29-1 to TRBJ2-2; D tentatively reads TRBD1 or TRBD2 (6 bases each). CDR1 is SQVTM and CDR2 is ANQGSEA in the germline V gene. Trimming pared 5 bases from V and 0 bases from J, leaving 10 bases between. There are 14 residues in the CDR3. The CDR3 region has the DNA TGCAGCGTTAGGGGGGCCTCGAACACCGGGGAGCTGTTTTTT. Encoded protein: CSVRGASNTGELFF.

The DNA for the CDR3 is TGTGCCAGCAGTCCGGCCCGTCTTGTTCCTGAAGCTTTCTTT. Residues: CASSPARLVPEAFF. The V gene is TRBV5-4, the J gene TRBJ1-1; no clear D. V was pared by 5 bases and J by 6 bases, with 17 bases between. The germline V gene encodes CDR1 SGHNT and CDR2 YYREEE (reference sequence). The CDR3 length is 14 residues. Filled out from reference TRBV5-4 and TRBJ1-1, the complete variable domain reads ETGVTQSPTHLIKTRGQQVTLRCSSQSGHNTVSWYQQALGQGPQFIFQYYREEENGRGNFPPRFSGLQFPNYSSELNVNALELDDSALYLCASSPARLVPEAFFGQGTRLTVV.

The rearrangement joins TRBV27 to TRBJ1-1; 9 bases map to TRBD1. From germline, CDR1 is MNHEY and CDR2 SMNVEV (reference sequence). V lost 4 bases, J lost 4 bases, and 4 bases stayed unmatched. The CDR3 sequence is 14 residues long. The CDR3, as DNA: TGTGCCAGCAGTTACAGGGGGCGAGGCACTGAAGCTTTCTTT. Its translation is CASSYRGRGTEAFF.

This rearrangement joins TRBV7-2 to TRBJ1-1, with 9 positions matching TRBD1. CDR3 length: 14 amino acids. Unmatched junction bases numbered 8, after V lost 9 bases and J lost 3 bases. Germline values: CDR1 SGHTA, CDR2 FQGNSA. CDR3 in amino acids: CASDRGREYTEAFF. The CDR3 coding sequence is TGTGCCAGTGACAGGGGGAGGGAGTACACTGAAGCTTTCTTT. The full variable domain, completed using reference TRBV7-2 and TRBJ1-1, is GAGVSQSPSNKVTEKGKDVELRCDPISGHTALYWYRQSLGQGLEFLIYFQGNSAPDKSGLPSDRFSAERTGGSVSTLTIQRTQQEDSAVYLCASDRGREYTEAFFGQGTRLTVV.

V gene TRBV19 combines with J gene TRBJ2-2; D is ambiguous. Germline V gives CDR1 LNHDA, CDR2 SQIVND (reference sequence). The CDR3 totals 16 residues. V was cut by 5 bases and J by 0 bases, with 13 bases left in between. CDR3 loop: CASSSYSFANTGELFF. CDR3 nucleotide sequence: TGTGCCAGTAGTTCATACAGCTTCGCGAACACCGGGGAGCTGTTTTTT.

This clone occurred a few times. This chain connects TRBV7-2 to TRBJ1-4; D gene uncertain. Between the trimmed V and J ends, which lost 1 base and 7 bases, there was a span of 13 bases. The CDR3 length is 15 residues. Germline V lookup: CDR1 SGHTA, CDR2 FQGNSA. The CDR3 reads CASSLVQPGGEKLFF. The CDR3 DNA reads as TGTGCCAGCAGCTTAGTGCAGCCGGGAGGTGAAAAACTGTTTTTT.

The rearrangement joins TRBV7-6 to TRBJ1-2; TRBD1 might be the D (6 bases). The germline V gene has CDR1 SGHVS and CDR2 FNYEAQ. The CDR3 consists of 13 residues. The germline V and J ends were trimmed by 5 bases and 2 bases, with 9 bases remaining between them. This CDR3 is CASSQGSNYGYTF. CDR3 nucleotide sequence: TGTGCCAGCAGCCAGGGGAGCAACTATGGCTACACCTTC.

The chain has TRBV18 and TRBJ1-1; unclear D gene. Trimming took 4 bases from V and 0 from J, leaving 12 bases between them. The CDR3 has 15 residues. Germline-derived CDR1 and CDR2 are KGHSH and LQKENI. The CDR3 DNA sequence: TGTGCCAGCTCACGGATTGGTGCAATGAACACTGAAGCTTTCTTT. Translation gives CASSRIGAMNTEAFF.

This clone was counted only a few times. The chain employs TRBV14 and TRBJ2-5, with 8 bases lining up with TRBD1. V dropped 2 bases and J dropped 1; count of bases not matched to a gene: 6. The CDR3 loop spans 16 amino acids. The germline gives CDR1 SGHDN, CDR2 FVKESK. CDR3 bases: TGTGCCAGCAGCCAAAGGACAGGGACTCGCCAAGAGACCCAGTACTTC. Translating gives CASSQRTGTRQETQYF.

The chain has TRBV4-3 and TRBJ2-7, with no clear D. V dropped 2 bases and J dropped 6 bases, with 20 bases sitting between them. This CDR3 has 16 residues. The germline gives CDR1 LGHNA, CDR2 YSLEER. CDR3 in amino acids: CASSQSSTAYYREQYF. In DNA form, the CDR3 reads TGCGCCAGCAGCCAAAGTTCTACGGCTTACTACCGCGAGCAGTACTTC.

Here the CDR3 DNA reads TGTGCCACCAGCAGAGATCTTGGCTGGGTACCGAACACTGAAGCTTTCTTT. It encodes CATSRDLGWVPNTEAFF. The chain carries TRBV15 and TRBJ1-1; D ambiguous. Germline CDR1 reads LNHNV; CDR2 reads YYDKDF (reference sequence). Trimming pared 0 bases from V and 1 base from J, leaving 15 bases between. This CDR3 comprises 17 residues.

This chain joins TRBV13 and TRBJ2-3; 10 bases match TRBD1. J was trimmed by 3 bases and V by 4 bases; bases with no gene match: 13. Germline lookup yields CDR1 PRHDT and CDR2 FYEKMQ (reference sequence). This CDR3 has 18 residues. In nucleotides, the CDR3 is TGTGCCAGCAGCTACCCCTGGACAGGGGGGGGGAGGACAGATACGCAGTATTTT. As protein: CASSYPWTGGGRTDTQYF.

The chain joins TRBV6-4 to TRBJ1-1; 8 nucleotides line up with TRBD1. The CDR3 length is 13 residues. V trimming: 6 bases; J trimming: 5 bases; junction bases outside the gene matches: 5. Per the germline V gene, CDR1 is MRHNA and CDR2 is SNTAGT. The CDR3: CASRGQEGTEAFF. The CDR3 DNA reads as TGTGCCAGCAGGGGACAGGAGGGAACTGAAGCTTTCTTT.

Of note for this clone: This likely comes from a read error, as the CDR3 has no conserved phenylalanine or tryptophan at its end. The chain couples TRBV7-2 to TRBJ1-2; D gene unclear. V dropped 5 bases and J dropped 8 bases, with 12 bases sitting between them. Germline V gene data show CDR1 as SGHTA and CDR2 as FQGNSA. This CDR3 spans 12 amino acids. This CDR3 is CASSLRIGGYTS. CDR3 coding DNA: TGTGCCAGCAGCCTACGCATAGGCGGCTACACCTCC.